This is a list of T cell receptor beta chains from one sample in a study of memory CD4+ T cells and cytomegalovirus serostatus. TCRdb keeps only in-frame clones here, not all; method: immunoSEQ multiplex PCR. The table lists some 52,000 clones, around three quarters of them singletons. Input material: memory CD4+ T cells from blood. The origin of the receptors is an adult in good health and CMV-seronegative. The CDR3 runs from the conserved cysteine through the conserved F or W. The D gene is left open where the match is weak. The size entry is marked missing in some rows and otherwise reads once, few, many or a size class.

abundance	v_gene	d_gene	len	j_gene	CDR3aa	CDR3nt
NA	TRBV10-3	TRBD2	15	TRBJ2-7	CAIRQGLAGAYEQYF	TGTGCCATCAGACAGGGACTAGCGGGAGCCTACGAGCAGTACTTC
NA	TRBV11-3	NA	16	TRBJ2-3	CASSHETGRGTDTQYF	TGTGCCAGCAGCCACGAAACGGGACGGGGTACAGATACGCAGTATTTT
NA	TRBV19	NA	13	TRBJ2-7	CASSIGGLYEQYF	TGTGCCAGTAGCATAGGCGGGCTCTACGAGCAGTACTTC
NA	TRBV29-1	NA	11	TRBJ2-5	CSVEKGETQYF	TGCAGCGTTGAGAAGGGGGAGACCCAGTACTTC
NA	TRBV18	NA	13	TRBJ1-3	CASSPASGNTIYF	TGTGCCAGCTCACCGGCCTCTGGAAACACCATATATTTT
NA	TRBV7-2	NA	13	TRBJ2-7	CASSSSAAYEQYF	TGTGCCAGCAGCTCCTCAGCGGCGTACGAGCAGTACTTC
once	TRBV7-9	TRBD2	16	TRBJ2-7	CASSPIGGLAAYEQYF	TGTGCCAGCAGCCCAATAGGGGGACTAGCAGCGTACGAGCAGTACTTC
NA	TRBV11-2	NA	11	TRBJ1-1	CASSSQGEAFF	TGTGCCAGCAGCTCACAGGGTGAAGCTTTCTTT
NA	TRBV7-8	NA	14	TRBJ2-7	CASSLGGPSYEQYF	TGTGCCAGCAGCTTAGGTGGCCCATCCTACGAGCAGTACTTC
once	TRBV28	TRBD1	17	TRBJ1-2	CASSSHSPLTGGSGYTF	TGTGCCAGCAGTTCCCACTCCCCCCTGACAGGGGGCAGTGGCTACACCTTC
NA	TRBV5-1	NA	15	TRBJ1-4	CASSLARGFGEKLFF	TGCGCCAGCAGCTTGGCCCGAGGGTTCGGTGAAAAACTGTTTTTT
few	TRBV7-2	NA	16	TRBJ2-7	CASSLAWGSFSYEQYF	TGTGCCAGCAGCTTAGCTTGGGGGTCCTTCTCCTACGAGCAGTACTTC
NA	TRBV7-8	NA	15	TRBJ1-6	CASSLGQSLGSPLHF	TGTGCCAGCAGCTTAGGACAGAGTCTAGGATCACCCCTCCACTTT
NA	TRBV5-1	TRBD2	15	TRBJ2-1	CASSLDGTKFSEQFF	TGCGCCAGCAGCTTGGATGGGACTAAATTCAGTGAGCAGTTCTTC
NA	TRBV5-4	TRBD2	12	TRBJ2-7	CASSENREVEYF	TGTGCCAGCAGCGAAAACCGGGAGGTGGAGTACTTC
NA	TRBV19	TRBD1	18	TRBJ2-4	CASSIFGQGVRAKNIQYF	TGTGCCAGTAGTATATTCGGACAGGGGGTTCGTGCCAAAAACATTCAGTACTTC
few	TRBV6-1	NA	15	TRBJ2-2	CAGRLEVTNTGELFF	TGTGCCGGACGACTAGAGGTAACGAACACCGGGGAGCTGTTTTTT
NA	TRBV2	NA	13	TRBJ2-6	CASSETGANVLTF	TGTGCCAGCAGTGAGACAGGGGCCAACGTCCTGACTTTC
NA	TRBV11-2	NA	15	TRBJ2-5	CASSLDQHPQETQYF	TGTGCCAGCAGCTTAGATCAACATCCCCAAGAGACCCAGTACTTC
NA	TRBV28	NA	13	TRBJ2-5	CASSLGFEGTQYF	TGTGCCAGCAGTTTGGGTTTCGAAGGGACCCAGTACTTC
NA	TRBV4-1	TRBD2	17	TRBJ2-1	CASSQGPSGGTYNEQFF	TGCGCCAGCAGCCAAGGGCCTAGCGGGGGAACCTACAATGAGCAGTTCTTC
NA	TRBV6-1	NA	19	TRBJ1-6	CASSEATVLAVIPNSPLHF	TGTGCCAGCAGTGAAGCAACAGTCCTCGCCGTTATTCCTAATTCACCCCTCCACTTT
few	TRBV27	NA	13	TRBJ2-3	CASSLSVYDTQYF	TGTGCCAGCAGTTTATCCGTTTATGATACGCAGTATTTT
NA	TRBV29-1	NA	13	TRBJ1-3	CSVVLDSGNTIYF	TGCAGCGTTGTTCTAGACTCTGGAAACACCATATATTTT
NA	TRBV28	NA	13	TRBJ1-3	CASRIIEGNTIYF	TGTGCCAGCAGGATAATAGAGGGAAACACCATATATTTT
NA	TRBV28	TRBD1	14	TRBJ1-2	CASSSLGGQYGYTF	TGTGCCAGCAGTTCGTTGGGGGGACAGTATGGCTACACCTTC
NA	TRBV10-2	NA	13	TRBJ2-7	CASSELQVGEQYF	TGCGCCAGCAGTGAGTTGCAGGTCGGCGAGCAGTACTTC
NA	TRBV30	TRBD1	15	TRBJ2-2	CACTRQGSNTGELFF	TGTGCCTGTACCCGACAGGGGTCTAACACCGGGGAGCTGTTTTTT
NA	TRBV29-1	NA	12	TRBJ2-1	CSAGTLYNEQFF	TGCAGCGCCGGGACTCTCTACAATGAGCAGTTCTTC
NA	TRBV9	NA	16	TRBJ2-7	CASSPEDRPDMYEQYF	TGTGCCAGCAGCCCTGAGGACAGACCCGATATGTACGAGCAGTACTTC
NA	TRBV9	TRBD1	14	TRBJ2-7	CASSEGQGAYEQYF	TGTGCCAGCAGCGAGGGACAGGGGGCTTACGAGCAGTACTTC
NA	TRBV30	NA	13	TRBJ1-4	CAWAGTLNEKLFF	TGTGCCTGGGCCGGGACCCTTAATGAAAAACTGTTTTTT
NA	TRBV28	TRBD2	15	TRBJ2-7	CASSSPGLVAYEQYF	TGTGCCAGCAGTTCACCGGGACTAGTCGCCTACGAGCAGTACTTC
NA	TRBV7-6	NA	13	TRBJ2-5	CASSPVGGETQYF	TGTGCCAGCAGTCCGGTAGGGGGGGAGACCCAGTACTTC
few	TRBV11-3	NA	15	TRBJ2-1	CASSTRGSPGGEQFF	TGTGCCAGCAGCACCAGGGGGTCACCGGGGGGTGAGCAGTTCTTC
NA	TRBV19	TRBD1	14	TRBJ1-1	CASRDRGRSTEAFF	TGTGCCAGTAGGGACAGGGGGCGGAGCACTGAAGCTTTCTTT
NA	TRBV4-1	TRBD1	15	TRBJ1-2	CASSPQGQGESGYTF	TGCGCCAGCAGCCCCCAAGGACAGGGTGAGAGTGGCTACACCTTC
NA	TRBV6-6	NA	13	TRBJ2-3	CASNGQGPDTQYF	TGTGCCAGCAATGGCCAGGGGCCAGATACGCAGTATTTT
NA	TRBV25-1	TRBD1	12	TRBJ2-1	CASVGGHNEQFF	TGTGCCTCCGTAGGGGGCCACAATGAGCAGTTCTTC
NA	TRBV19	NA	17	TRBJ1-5	CASSTTAGRRKNQPQHF	TGTGCCAGTAGCACTACTGCCGGGAGAAGGAAGAATCAGCCCCAGCATTTT
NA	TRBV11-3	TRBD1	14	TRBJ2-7	CASSPRDRAYEQYF	TGTGCCAGCAGCCCCCGGGACAGGGCCTACGAGCAGTACTTC
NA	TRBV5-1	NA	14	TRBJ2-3	CASSLAVETDTQYF	TGCGCCAGCAGCTTGGCAGTTGAGACGGATACGCAGTATTTT
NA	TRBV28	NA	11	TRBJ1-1	CASTENTEAFF	TGTGCCAGCACAGAGAACACTGAAGCTTTCTTT
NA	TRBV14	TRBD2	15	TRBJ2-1	CASSRSGSLYNEQFF	TGTGCCAGCAGCCGTAGCGGGAGCCTCTACAATGAGCAGTTCTTC
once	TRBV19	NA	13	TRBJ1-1	CASSVQDSGEAFF	TGTGCCAGTAGTGTACAGGACTCTGGTGAAGCTTTCTTT
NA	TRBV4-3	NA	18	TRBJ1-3	CASSSLAPGAASGNTIYF	TGCGCCAGCAGCTCACTTGCCCCAGGGGCCGCCTCTGGAAACACCATATATTTT